Listed below are T cell receptor beta chains from one sample, sequenced in a study of beta chain features in type 1 diabetes. The protocol was immunoSEQ multiplex PCR, while the TCRdb copy is restricted to in-frame clones and leaves out a portion. The table has under 550,000 clones, roughly 10% seen once. The sample comprised naive CD4+ T cells from blood. Receptors originate from a woman between 18 and 29 years old in good health. Each CDR3 is given with its conserved first and last residue. A D gene is named only where the DNA matches it firmly. Not all rows give a size; the values are once, few, many and, for expanded clones, a class.

NA | many | TRBJ1-6 | TRBV9 | CASSVANYSPLHF | TGTGCCAGCAGCGTCGCCAACTATTCACCCCTCCACTTT
NA | few | TRBJ1-4 | TRBV7-2 | CASSSQRDGEKLFF | TGTGCCAGCAGCTCACAGAGGGATGGTGAAAAACTGTTTTTT
NA | few | TRBJ2-1 | TRBV29-1 | CSVGMGLYNEQFF | TGCAGCGTTGGGATGGGTCTCTACAATGAGCAGTTCTTC
NA | few | TRBJ2-7 | TRBV5-1 | CASSQSSYEQYF | TGCGCCAGCAGCCAAAGCTCCTACGAGCAGTACTTC
TRBD1 | NA | TRBJ2-1 | TRBV4-3 | CASSLRQGARDEQFF | TGCGCCAGCAGCCTCCGACAGGGGGCGAGGGATGAGCAGTTCTTC
NA | NA | TRBJ1-2 | TRBV2 | CASKRVEGYTF | TGTGCCAGCAAGAGGGTAGAAGGCTACACCTTC
TRBD1 | few | TRBJ1-2 | TRBV4-2 | CASSQLQGDGYTF | TGTGCCAGCAGCCAATTACAGGGGGATGGCTACACCTTC
NA | few | TRBJ2-3 | TRBV30 | CAWRRGSTDTQYF | TGTGCCTGGAGGAGGGGGAGCACAGATACGCAGTATTTT
NA | few | TRBJ2-3 | TRBV21-1 | CASSKEQREAARGSTDTQYF | TGTGCCAGCAGCAAAGAACAGCGGGAGGCCGCTCGAGGTAGCACAGATACGCAGTATTTT
TRBD1 | few | TRBJ2-3 | TRBV12-5 | CASGPGQGMDTQYF | TGTGCTAGTGGCCCGGGACAGGGAATGGATACGCAGTATTTT
TRBD2 | few | TRBJ2-1 | TRBV4-2 | CASSRALTSGRAHEQFF | TGTGCCAGCAGCCGGGCCCTTACTAGCGGGAGGGCCCATGAGCAGTTCTTC
NA | NA | TRBJ2-2 | TRBV25-1 | CASSELGLTGELFF | TGTGCCAGCAGTGAACTCGGACTGACTGGGGAGCTGTTTTTT
NA | NA | TRBJ1-2 | TRBV29-1 | CSVGALIGGYTF | TGCAGCGTTGGAGCCTTGATCGGTGGCTACACCTTC
NA | few | TRBJ2-7 | TRBV7-9 | CASSLGSGEQYF | TGTGCCAGCAGCTTAGGCTCGGGGGAGCAGTACTTC
NA | few | TRBJ2-2 | TRBV9 | CASSVRPLNTGELFF | TGTGCCAGCAGCGTACGACCGCTGAACACCGGGGAGCTGTTTTTT
NA | once | TRBJ1-2 | TRBV30 | CAWSTTGSHGYTF | TGTGCCTGGAGCACAACAGGGTCCCATGGCTACACCTTC
TRBD2 | few | TRBJ2-2 | TRBV5-1 | CASSLSTSGRRVLFF | TGCGCCAGCAGCTTGAGCACTAGCGGGAGGCGTGTGCTGTTTTTT
NA | NA | TRBJ2-4 | TRBV6-6 | CASRLGTGLAKNIQYF | TGTGCCAGCAGGCTCGGTACAGGGCTAGCCAAAAACATTCAGTACTTC
TRBD1 | NA | TRBJ1-2 | TRBV4-1 | CASSSTGKPNYGYTF | TGCGCCAGCAGCTCGACAGGGAAACCTAACTATGGCTACACCTTC
TRBD1 | few | TRBJ1-3 | TRBV30 | CAWTRTGYSGNTIYF | TGTGCCTGGACCCGGACAGGGTACTCTGGAAACACCATATATTTT